This TCR beta chain was recorded in a study of beta chain features in type 1 diabetes. Germline V CDR1 and CDR2: MNHEY, SVGAGI. The CDR3 is made up of 13 amino acids. V lost 8 bases and J lost 3, with 13 bases in between. Expressed TCRB transcripts got sequenced, as all isolated RNA was reverse transcribed. Repertoires were generated with immunoSEQ multiplex PCR, while TCRdb's copy carries only in-frame clones and drops some. The table lists 860,000 or so clones, around a sixth of them singletons. This clone was detected a few times. This TCR was recovered from a woman aged 18-35 years in good health. V usage is TRBV6-5 and J usage is TRBJ1-2; possible D gene TRBD1, 6 bases. The sequenced sample consisted of naive CD4+ T cells from blood. The DNA for the CDR3 is TGTGCCAGCCGACGGGACAAGGACTATGGCTACACCTTC. It yields the protein CASRRDKDYGYTF.